This T cell receptor (beta chain) was profiled in a study of T cell clonality in common variable immunodeficiency. Study-wide results and limits: CVID subjects had higher TCRbeta clonality than healthy controls, most marked in about a third. Shared TCRbeta clones were fewer between CVID subjects than controls. T cell subpopulation sequencing would be needed to explain CVID clonality.

The assay was immunoSEQ multiplex PCR, and TCRdb's table has in-frame clones only and misses some. The repertoire consists of more than 45,000 clones, none detected only once. Ten or more counts support this clone. Its antigen is as yet unknown. The read halts 3 residues ahead of the CDR3 end, with the missing end drawn from the germline J gene. Each donor provided about 4.5 to 8.5 ml of heparinized whole blood. This CDR3 is 16 amino acids long. From germline, CDR1 is SGHRS and CDR2 YFSETQ. V trimming: 1 base; J trimming: 5 bases; junction bases outside the gene matches: 6. The sequence was obtained from a person aged 18 to 75 in good health. Sequencing input: peripheral blood mononuclear cells. The chain joins TRBV5-1 to TRBJ2-5, with 12 bases identical to TRBD2. The CDR3 is CASSLLAGGPRETQYF. The CDR3 bases that were read are TGCGCCAGCAGCTTGCTAGCGGGGGGGCCTCGGGAGACC.